This T cell receptor beta chain was captured in a study of identical twins. TCRdb reanalysed the 5' RACE reads using MiXCR and keeps one entry per CDR3 protein. The sample consists of just under 650,000 distinct CDR3 sequences, roughly 7.2% of them appearing once. This clonotype occurred many times. The germline V gene encodes CDR1 MDHEN and CDR2 SYDVKM. V lost 7 bases to trimming and J lost 5 bases, with 11 bases between them. This CDR3 is 12 amino acids long. The same data also went into a second study, on yellow fever vaccine responses in identical twins.

The source is a woman aged 18-29 years in good health. The chain carries TRBV28 and TRBJ1-2; tentative D call: TRBD1 (5 bases). Sequenced sample: PBMCs. CDR3 sequence (DNA): TGTGCCAGCACCACCGCAGGGTATGGCTACACCTTC. Residues: CASTTAGYGYTF.